The clone carrying this T cell receptor (beta chain) was counted between two and nine times. Its target is unknown. The time point here: newly diagnosed GD, antithyroid drugs for less than 3 months. With RNA extracted from PBMCs as input, the TCR library was made. This sample was included in a study of regulatory T cells in long-lasting Graves disease. Study results and caveats: Persistent disease was associated with favored TRBV28 usage and with favored use of TRBJ1-2 and TRBJ2-5.

HTBI primers from iRepertoire and Arm-PCR of CDR3 regions yielded the TCR beta libraries. TCRdb itself ran the multiplex PCR reads through MiXCR, one entry per CDR3 protein. The sample holds about 540,000 distinct CDR3 sequences; roughly 13% are singletons and the top ten take roughly 10%. Germline V gene sequence: CDR1 MNHEY, CDR2 SVGEGT. CDR3 length equals 13 residues. V gave up 5 bases and J gave up 8 bases, with 13 bases separating them. These data also featured in a second study, about T cells in Graves' hyperthyroidism and ophthalmopathy. Per that paper: Absence of ophthalmopathy progression within 18 months defined stable Graves' hyperthyroidism. The patients, who ranged from 18 to 65 in age, presented with newly diagnosed hyperthyroidism lasting under 2 months.

This chain joins TRBV6-2 or TRBV6-3 and TRBJ2-1; unclear D gene. Sequences were derived from peripheral blood mononuclear cells (PBMCs), sampled at new diagnosis, from a patient treated with antithyroid drugs. The clonotype was recovered from a man under 40 with Graves disease. The CDR3, as DNA: TGTGCCAGCAGTACCGACGGGTGGGATGAGCAGTTCTTC. Amino acids: CASSTDGWDEQFF.